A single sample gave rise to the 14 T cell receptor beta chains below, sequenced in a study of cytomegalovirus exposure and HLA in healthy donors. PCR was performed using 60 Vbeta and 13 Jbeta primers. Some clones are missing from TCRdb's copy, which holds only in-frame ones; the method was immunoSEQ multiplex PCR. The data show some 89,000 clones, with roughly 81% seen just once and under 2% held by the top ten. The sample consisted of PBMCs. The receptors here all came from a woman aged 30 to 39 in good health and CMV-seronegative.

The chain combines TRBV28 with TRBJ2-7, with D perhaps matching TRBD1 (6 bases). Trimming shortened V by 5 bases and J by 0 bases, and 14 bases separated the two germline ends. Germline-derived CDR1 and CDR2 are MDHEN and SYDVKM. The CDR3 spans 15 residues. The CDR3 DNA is TGTGCCAGCAGTCCTCTTGGACAGTACTCCTACGAGCAGTACTTC. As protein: CASSPLGQYSYEQYF.

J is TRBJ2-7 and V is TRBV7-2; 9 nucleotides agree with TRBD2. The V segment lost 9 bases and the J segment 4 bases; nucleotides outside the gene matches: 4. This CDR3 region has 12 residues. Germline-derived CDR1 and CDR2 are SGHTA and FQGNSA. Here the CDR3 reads CASAGGPYEQYF. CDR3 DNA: TGTGCCAGTGCGGGAGGGCCTTACGAGCAGTACTTC.

CDR3 residues: CASNGPSGQYNEQFF. CDR3 DNA: TGTGCCAGCAACGGTCCTAGCGGTCAATACAATGAGCAGTTCTTC. The rearrangement joins TRBV2 to TRBJ2-1, with 7 bases identical to TRBD2. The germline V gene encodes CDR1 SNHLY and CDR2 FYNNEI. CDR3 size: 15 residues. J gave up 4 bases and V 7 bases, and 10 bases lay outside the gene matches.

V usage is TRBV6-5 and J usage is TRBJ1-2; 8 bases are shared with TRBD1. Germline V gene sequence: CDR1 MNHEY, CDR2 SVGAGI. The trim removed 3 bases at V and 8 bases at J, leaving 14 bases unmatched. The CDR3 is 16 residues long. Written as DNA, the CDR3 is TGTGCCAGCAGTTATGGCTCGGGGGCCCCAGGGGGCGGCTACACCTTC. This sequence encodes CASSYGSGAPGGGYTF.

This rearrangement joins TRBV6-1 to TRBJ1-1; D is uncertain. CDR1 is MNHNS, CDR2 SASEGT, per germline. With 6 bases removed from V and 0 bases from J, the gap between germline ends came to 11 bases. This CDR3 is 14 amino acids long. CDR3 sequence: CASRPADMNTEAFF. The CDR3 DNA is TGTGCCAGCAGACCCGCAGATATGAACACTGAAGCTTTCTTT.

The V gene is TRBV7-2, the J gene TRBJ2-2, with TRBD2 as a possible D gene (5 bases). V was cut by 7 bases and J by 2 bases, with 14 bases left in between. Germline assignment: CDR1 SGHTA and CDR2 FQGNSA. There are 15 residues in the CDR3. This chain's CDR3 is CASTRGIANTGELFF. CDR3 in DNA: TGTGCCAGCACCCGGGGAATAGCCAACACCGGGGAGCTGTTTTTT.

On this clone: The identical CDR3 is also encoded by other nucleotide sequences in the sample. CDR3 in DNA: TGTGCCAGCAGCCACGGGGGGACCTCATCGAATACTGAAGCTTTCTTT. Translating it yields CASSHGGTSSNTEAFF. V gene TRBV7-9 combines with J gene TRBJ1-1; D is possibly TRBD1 (5 bases). The CDR3 length is 16 residues. Between the trimmed V and J ends, which lost 5 bases and 5 bases, there was a span of 21 bases. CDR1 SEHNR and CDR2 FQNEAQ come from the germline V gene (reference sequence).

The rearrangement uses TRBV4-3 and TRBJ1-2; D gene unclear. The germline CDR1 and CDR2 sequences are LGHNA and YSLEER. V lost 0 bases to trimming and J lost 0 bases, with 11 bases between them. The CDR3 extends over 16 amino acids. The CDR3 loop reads CASSQDTGIPNYGYTF. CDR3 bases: TGCGCCAGCAGCCAAGATACCGGGATCCCTAACTATGGCTACACCTTC.

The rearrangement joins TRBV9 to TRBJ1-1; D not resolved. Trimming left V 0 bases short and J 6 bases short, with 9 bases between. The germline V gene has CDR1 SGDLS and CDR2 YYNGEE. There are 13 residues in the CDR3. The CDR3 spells CASSVDGVSEAFF. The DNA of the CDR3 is TGTGCCAGCAGCGTAGACGGGGTCTCTGAAGCTTTCTTT. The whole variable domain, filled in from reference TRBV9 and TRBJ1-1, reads DSGVTQTPKHLITATGQRVTLRCSPRSGDLSVYWYQQSLDQGLQFLIQYYNGEERAKGNILERFSAQQFPDLHSELNLSSLELGDSALYFCASSVDGVSEAFFGQGTRLTVV.

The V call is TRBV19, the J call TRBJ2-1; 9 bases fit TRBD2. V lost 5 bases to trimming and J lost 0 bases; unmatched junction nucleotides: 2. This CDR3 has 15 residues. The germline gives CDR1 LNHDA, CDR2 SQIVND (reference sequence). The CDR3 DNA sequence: TGTGCCAGTAGTCTTAGCGGGAGCTCCTACAATGAGCAGTTCTTC. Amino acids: CASSLSGSSYNEQFF.

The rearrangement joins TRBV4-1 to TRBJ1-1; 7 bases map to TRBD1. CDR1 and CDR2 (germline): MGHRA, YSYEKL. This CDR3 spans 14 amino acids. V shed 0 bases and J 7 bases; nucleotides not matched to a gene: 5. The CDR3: CASSQDPDRFEAFF. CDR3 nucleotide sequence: TGCGCCAGCAGCCAAGACCCGGACAGGTTTGAAGCTTTCTTT.

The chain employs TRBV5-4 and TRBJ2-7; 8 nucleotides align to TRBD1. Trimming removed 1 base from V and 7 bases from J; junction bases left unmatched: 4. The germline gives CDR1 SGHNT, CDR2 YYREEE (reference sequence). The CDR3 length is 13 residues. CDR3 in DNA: TGTGCCAGCAGCTTGACAGGGGGATATGAGCAGTACTTC. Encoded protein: CASSLTGGYEQYF.

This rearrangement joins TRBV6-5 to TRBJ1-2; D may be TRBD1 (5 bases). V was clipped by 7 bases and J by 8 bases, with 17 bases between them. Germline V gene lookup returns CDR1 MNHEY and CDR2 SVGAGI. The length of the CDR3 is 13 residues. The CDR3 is CASTETEASGYTF. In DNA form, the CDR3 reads TGTGCCAGCACCGAGACAGAGGCGAGCGGCTACACCTTC.

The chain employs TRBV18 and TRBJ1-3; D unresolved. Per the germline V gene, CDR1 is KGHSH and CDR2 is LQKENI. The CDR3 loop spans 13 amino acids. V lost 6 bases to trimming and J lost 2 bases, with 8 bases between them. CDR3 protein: CASSLQTGNTIYF. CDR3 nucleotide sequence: TGTGCCAGCTCCCTCCAGACTGGAAACACCATATATTTT.